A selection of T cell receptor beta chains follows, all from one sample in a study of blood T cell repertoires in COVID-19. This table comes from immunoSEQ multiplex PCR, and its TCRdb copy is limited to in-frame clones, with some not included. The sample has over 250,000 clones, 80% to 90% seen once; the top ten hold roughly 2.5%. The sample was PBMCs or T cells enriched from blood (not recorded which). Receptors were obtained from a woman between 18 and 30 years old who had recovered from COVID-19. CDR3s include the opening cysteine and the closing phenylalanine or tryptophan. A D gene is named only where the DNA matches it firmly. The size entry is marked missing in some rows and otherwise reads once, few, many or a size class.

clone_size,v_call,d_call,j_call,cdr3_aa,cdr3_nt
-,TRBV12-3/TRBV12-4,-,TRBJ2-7,CASSPGYEQYF,TGTGCCAGCAGTCCGGGGTACGAGCAGTACTTC
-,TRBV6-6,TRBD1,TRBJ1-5,CASSYLGTGEGQPQHF,TGTGCCAGCAGTTACTTGGGGACAGGGGAAGGTCAGCCCCAGCATTTT
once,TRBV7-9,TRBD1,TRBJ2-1,CASSLTGEPSYNEQFF,TGTGCCAGCAGCTTAACAGGGGAGCCCTCCTACAATGAGCAGTTCTTC
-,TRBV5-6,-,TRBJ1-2,CASSKDRSMSSYGYTF,TGTGCCAGCAGCAAAGACAGGTCGATGTCCTCCTATGGCTACACCTTC
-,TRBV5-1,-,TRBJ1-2,CARSRAGVGGYTF,TGCGCCAGGAGCAGGGCCGGGGTTGGTGGCTACACCTTC
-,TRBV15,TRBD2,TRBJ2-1,CATSRETLGTSGGRNEQFF,TGTGCCACCAGCAGAGAAACACTCGGGACTAGCGGGGGTAGGAATGAGCAGTTCTTC
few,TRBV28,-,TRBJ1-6,CASSGGYSRNSPLHF,TGTGCCAGCAGTGGTGGGTACAGTAGGAATTCACCCCTCCACTTT
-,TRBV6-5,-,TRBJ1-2,CASSYSKGGDGYTF,TGTGCCAGCAGTTACTCGAAAGGAGGGGATGGCTACACCTTC
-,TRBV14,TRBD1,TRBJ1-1,CASKPGQGASYTEAFF,TGTGCCAGCAAACCTGGGCAGGGGGCTTCTTACACTGAAGCTTTCTTT
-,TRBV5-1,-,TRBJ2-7,CASSAGAGDSYEQYF,TGCGCCAGCAGCGCAGGGGCGGGTGACTCCTACGAGCAGTACTTC
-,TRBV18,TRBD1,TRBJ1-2,CASSYRGGNGYTF,TGTGCCAGCTCCTACAGGGGGGGCAATGGCTACACCTTC
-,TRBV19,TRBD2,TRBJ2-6,CASSIVGGNTGANVLTF,TGTGCCAGTAGTATAGTCGGGGGGAATACAGGGGCCAACGTCCTGACTTTC
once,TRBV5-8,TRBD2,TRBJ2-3,CASSLGLAGGTSTDTQYF,TGTGCCAGCAGCCTAGGACTAGCGGGGGGTACTAGCACAGATACGCAGTATTTT
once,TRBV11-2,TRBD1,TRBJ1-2,CASSLDRAWDGYTF,TGTGCCAGCAGCTTGGACAGGGCTTGGGATGGCTACACCTTC
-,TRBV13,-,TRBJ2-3,CASSLGGYTDTQYF,TGTGCCAGCAGCTTAGGGGGCTACACAGATACGCAGTATTTT
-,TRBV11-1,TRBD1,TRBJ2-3,CASSRGLGQSTDTQYF,TGTGCCAGCAGCAGGGGGTTGGGACAGAGCACAGATACGCAGTATTTT
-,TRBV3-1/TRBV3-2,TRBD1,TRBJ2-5,CASSQPPDRNVKTQYF,TGTGCCAGCAGCCAACCCCCGGACAGGAACGTAAAGACCCAGTACTTC
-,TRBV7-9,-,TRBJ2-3,CASSSPRGRDTQYF,TGTGCCAGCAGCTCCCCGCGGGGGCGAGATACGCAGTATTTT
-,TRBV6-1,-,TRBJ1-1,CASSEGAGAEAFF,TGTGCCAGCAGTGAGGGGGCAGGGGCTGAAGCTTTCTTT
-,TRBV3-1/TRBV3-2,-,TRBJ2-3,CASSLLSAADTQYF,TGTGCCAGCAGCCTCCTTTCAGCGGCGGATACGCAGTATTTT
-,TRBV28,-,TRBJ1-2,CASSPINFRGSNYGYTF,TGTGCCAGCAGCCCCATAAATTTTAGGGGCTCTAACTATGGCTACACCTTC
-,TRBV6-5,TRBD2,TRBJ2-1,CATRLSGAPNEQFF,TGTGCCACCAGGTTGAGCGGGGCTCCCAATGAGCAGTTCTTC
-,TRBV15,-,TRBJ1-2,CATSSDGGAGGYTF,TGTGCCACCAGCAGCGACGGGGGGGCGGGAGGCTACACCTTC